Each of the 22 T cell receptor beta chains below was sequenced from the same sample in a study of technical replicates of blood from a handful of donors (TCRdb year 2017). Library preparation was by the immunoSEQ multiplex PCR assay. Drawn from immuneACCESS, this table holds only the in-frame rearrangements with V and J called that TCRdb kept. Clones are partly lost; checked studies trace under half to an unresolved V gene and leave the rest unexplained. A total of approximately 76,000 clones appear in this sample, 95% to 98% of them only once. The ten largest clones capture approximately 0.18% of the sample. The sample was T cells isolated from PBMCs. These receptors were collected from a human donor in good health.

The rearrangement uses TRBV6-5 and TRBJ1-5, with D unclear. The length of the CDR3 is 13 residues. The germline CDR1 and CDR2 sequences are MNHEY and SVGAGI. V gave up 2 bases and J gave up 2 bases, with 4 bases separating them. This CDR3 is CASSYAGNQPQHF. As DNA, the CDR3 is TGTGCCAGCAGTTACGCGGGCAATCAGCCCCAGCATTTT.

The chain is built from TRBV11-2 and TRBJ2-4; weak D call: TRBD2 (5 bases). Trimming pared 3 bases from V and 2 bases from J, leaving 17 bases between. CDR1 and CDR2 from the germline V gene are SGHAT and FQNNGV. CDR3 length: 17 amino acids. The CDR3 sequence is CASSFRAAADTKNIQYF. The CDR3 region has the DNA TGTGCCAGCAGCTTTCGAGCAGCAGCGGATACCAAAAACATTCAGTACTTC.

The gene calls are TRBV10-3 and TRBJ2-1; D gene uncertain. The length of the CDR3 is 14 residues. Germline assignment: CDR1 ENHRY and CDR2 SYGVKD. V lost 7 bases and J 0 bases, leaving 10 bases between the germline ends. The CDR3 nucleotides are TGTGCCATCAAACCCCTGAGCTCCTACAATGAGCAGTTCTTC. Its protein is CAIKPLSSYNEQFF.

The rearrangement joins TRBV10-1 to TRBJ1-6; D may be TRBD1 (6 bases). The germline V gene encodes CDR1 WNHNN and CDR2 SYGVQD (reference sequence). Trimming left V 4 bases short and J 6 bases short, with 10 bases between. The CDR3 is 14 amino acids. Here the CDR3 DNA reads TGCGCCAGCAGTGCGGGCAGGGGTAATTCACCCCTCCACTTT. This gives the protein CASSAGRGNSPLHF.

V gene TRBV6-5 combines with J gene TRBJ2-3; D is perhaps TRBD2 (5 bases). CDR1 MNHEY and CDR2 SVGAGI come from the germline V gene. V was pared by 6 bases and J by 7 bases, with 17 bases between. The CDR3 length is 14 residues. The CDR3: CASSTLLGENTQYF. In DNA, the CDR3 is TGTGCCAGCAGCACCCTACTAGGCGAGAATACGCAGTATTTT.

V usage is TRBV29-1 and J usage is TRBJ2-1; 9 bases are a match to TRBD2. After removal of 4 bases from V and 6 bases from J, the junction contained 16 bases not matched to a gene. In germline, CDR1 is SQVTM, CDR2 ANQGSEA. The CDR3 contains 17 residues. The DNA of the CDR3 is TGCAGCGTTGGGGGGCCTAGGCGGGGGGGCTCTGGCAATGAGCAGTTCTTC. It encodes CSVGGPRRGGSGNEQFF.

The rearrangement joins TRBV9 to TRBJ1-1, with D tentatively TRBD1 (5 bases). V was clipped by 6 bases and J by 3 bases, with 12 bases between them. The germline gives CDR1 SGDLS, CDR2 YYNGEE. The CDR3 sequence is 13 residues long. The CDR3 DNA reads as TGTGCCAGCAACGGGGGGGTAGACACTGAAGCTTTCTTT. Protein product: CASNGGVDTEAFF.

The chain combines TRBV4-2 with TRBJ1-1; D is uncertain. This CDR3 spans 16 amino acids. Germline V lookup: CDR1 LGHNA, CDR2 YNFKEQ. V was trimmed by 0 bases and J by 5 bases, leaving 16 bases between them. CDR3 sequence: CASSQDDREGRTEAFF. CDR3 DNA sequence: TGTGCCAGCAGCCAAGATGATCGCGAGGGCAGGACTGAAGCTTTCTTT.

This chain uses TRBV7-8 with TRBJ2-7; possibly TRBD2 for D (5 bases). CDR3 length equals 14 residues. Trimming took off 1 base at V and 5 bases at J, with 12 bases between the two ends. Per germline, CDR1 SGHVS and CDR2 FQNEAQ. CDR3 protein: CASSLDPGLHEQYF. CDR3 nucleotide sequence: TGTGCCAGCAGCTTAGACCCCGGACTTCACGAGCAGTACTTC.

The CDR3 coding sequence is TGTGCCAGCAGCTTGACAGGCAGCACAGATACGCAGTATTTT. Residues: CASSLTGSTDTQYF. The chain recombines TRBV5-4 with TRBJ2-3; possible D gene TRBD1, 5 bases. This CDR3 is 14 amino acids long. V was shortened by 1 base and J by 0 bases, with 6 bases between the two germline ends. Germline-derived CDR1 and CDR2 are SGHNT and YYREEE (reference sequence).

This chain connects TRBV28 to TRBJ1-2; 8 bases are a match to TRBD1. V was pared by 5 bases and J by 7 bases, with 9 bases of the junction left unmatched. Germline V gene lookup returns CDR1 MDHEN and CDR2 SYDVKM. There are 14 residues in the CDR3. The CDR3, as DNA: TGTGCCAGCAGTCCGCATGACAGGGGCTTTGGCTACACCTTC. Protein sequence: CASSPHDRGFGYTF.

The chain's CDR3 is CASSNVRGQETQYF. CDR3 DNA sequence: TGTGCCAGCAGCAACGTAAGGGGCCAAGAGACCCAGTACTTC. The rearrangement links TRBV11-2 to TRBJ2-5, with a tentative D call TRBD1 (5 bases). This CDR3 is built from 14 residues. Germline values: CDR1 SGHAT, CDR2 FQNNGV. Trimming took 5 bases from V and 1 from J, leaving 11 bases between them.

V gene TRBV27 combines with J gene TRBJ1-2; D not resolved. The CDR3 extends over 16 amino acids. Germline CDR1 is MNHEY and CDR2 is SMNVEV (reference sequence). V was shortened by 2 bases and J by 7 bases, with 20 bases between the two germline ends. CDR3 amino acids: CASSLRPGGKRGGYTF. CDR3 DNA: TGTGCCAGCAGTTTAAGGCCCGGCGGTAAGCGAGGTGGCTACACCTTC.

V and J are TRBV11-1 and TRBJ2-1, with D possibly matching TRBD2 (6 bases). The CDR3 has 18 residues. Trimming cost V 2 bases and J 5 bases, with 22 bases left between them. CDR1 and CDR2 (germline): SGHAT, FQDESV (reference sequence). CDR3 DNA: TGTGCCAGCAGCTTAAAGCGTGGCGGGACCGACCACAACAATGAGCAGTTCTTC. Its protein product is CASSLKRGGTDHNNEQFF.

The chain couples TRBV11-3 to TRBJ1-2, with a tentative D call TRBD1 (5 bases). Trimming took off 4 bases at V and 6 bases at J, with 12 bases between the two ends. This CDR3 region has 13 residues. Germline-derived CDR1 and CDR2 are SGHNT and YENEEA. The CDR3 here is CASSSVQADGYTF. DNA for the CDR3: TGTGCCAGCAGCTCCGTACAGGCCGATGGCTACACCTTC.

The chain joins TRBV28 to TRBJ1-5, with 9 bases lining up with TRBD1. In germline, CDR1 is MDHEN, CDR2 SYDVKM. V lost 5 bases, J lost 5 bases, and 7 bases stayed unmatched. This CDR3 comprises 15 residues. The CDR3 is CASSAAGTGYQPQHF. As DNA, the CDR3 is TGTGCCAGCAGTGCGGCCGGGACAGGGTATCAGCCCCAGCATTTT.

This clone was recorded only once. The V and J genes are TRBV9 and TRBJ2-1; a possible D gene is TRBD1 (6 bases). The length of the CDR3 is 14 residues. Germline V gives CDR1 SGDLS, CDR2 YYNGEE. V was trimmed by 6 bases and J by 7 bases, leaving 17 bases between them. The CDR3: CASTEWGLENEQFF. For the CDR3, the DNA is TGTGCCAGCACGGAATGGGGGCTCGAGAATGAGCAGTTCTTC.

V usage is TRBV11-2 and J usage is TRBJ2-1, with 7 bases fitting TRBD2. This CDR3 spans 15 amino acids. The J segment lost 9 bases and the V segment lost 5 bases, leaving 13 bases of the junction unmatched. Germline lookup yields CDR1 SGHAT and CDR2 FQNNGV. The CDR3 region has the DNA TGTGCCAGCAGCCCCTGGGGGGGAGGGTTACGTGAGCAGTTCTTC. Translation: CASSPWGGGLREQFF.

The chain combines TRBV27 with TRBJ1-3; tentative D call: TRBD1 (5 bases). Germline V lookup: CDR1 MNHEY, CDR2 SMNVEV (reference sequence). The length of the CDR3 is 14 residues. Trimming took off 5 bases at V and 3 bases at J, with 11 bases between the two ends. The CDR3 DNA follows: TGTGCCAGCAGTAGATTGGGGGGTGGAAACACCATATATTTT. Translation gives CASSRLGGGNTIYF.

This clone came up once. V and J are TRBV6-5 and TRBJ1-2; the D gene is possibly TRBD1 (5 bases). V lost 5 bases and J 6 bases, leaving 19 bases between the germline ends. The CDR3 consists of 15 residues. The germline CDR1 and CDR2 sequences are MNHEY and SVGAGI. CDR3 coding DNA: TGTGCCAGCAGTACCCTCACTCAGGGTGTTGATGGCTACACCTTC. This gives the protein CASSTLTQGVDGYTF.

The chain employs TRBV5-4 and TRBJ2-7, with 8 nucleotides matching TRBD1. This CDR3 region has 15 residues. Germline values: CDR1 SGHNT, CDR2 YYREEE (reference sequence). J gave up 3 bases and V 3 bases, and 8 bases lay outside the gene matches. In DNA form, the CDR3 reads TGTGCCAGCAGCTCCGGGACAGGATCCTTCTACGAGCAGTACTTC. It codes for CASSSGTGSFYEQYF.

V and J are TRBV7-7 and TRBJ2-1, with D possibly being TRBD1 (6 bases). The V and J ends lost 1 base and 0 bases respectively, with 7 bases between them. The germline V gene encodes CDR1 SSHAT and CDR2 FNYEAQ (reference sequence). The CDR3 runs 15 residues. The CDR3 protein is CASSLGRGSYNEQFF. The CDR3 nucleotides read TGTGCCAGCAGCTTAGGCAGGGGCTCCTACAATGAGCAGTTCTTC. The full variable domain, its missing parts supplied by reference TRBV7-7 and TRBJ2-1, is GAGVSQSPRYKVTKRGQDVTLRCDPISSHATLYWYQQALGQGPEFLTYFNYEAQPDKSGLPSDRFSAERPEGSISTLTIQRTEQRDSAMYRCASSLGRGSYNEQFFGPGTRLTVL.